The clone carrying this T cell receptor beta chain was counted a single time. Authors' methods: Nucleated cell number was recorded as an estimate derived from reference gene primer amplification. Here immunoSEQ multiplex PCR was the method, and the copy in TCRdb shows in-frame clones only, minus some. V, J and clone size are those of that table, while D and trimming were read from the DNA. Of about 250,000 clones in the sample, about nine tenths were seen once. This specimen belongs to a study of blood T cell repertoires in COVID-19. At the level of the study: Samples of COVID-19 (acute and convalescent) were obtained from the United States, Italy and Spain. Sources were T cells, B-cell-depleted T cells, or PBMCs; the material itself was cDNA or gDNA.

CDR1 is MNHEY, CDR2 SMNVEV, per germline (reference sequence). The CDR3 is made up of 15 amino acids. Germline trimming cut 8 bases from V and 5 bases from J; bases unmatched to any gene: 9. The TCR sequence derives from a woman in her forties who had recovered from COVID-19. Sequencing was done on a sample of peripheral blood. The V call is TRBV27, the J call TRBJ2-1; 10 nucleotides agree with TRBD2. The CDR3 DNA is TGTGCCAGCCTCACGCGAGCGGGAGGGCACAATGAGCAGTTCTTC. This translates into CASLTRAGGHNEQFF.